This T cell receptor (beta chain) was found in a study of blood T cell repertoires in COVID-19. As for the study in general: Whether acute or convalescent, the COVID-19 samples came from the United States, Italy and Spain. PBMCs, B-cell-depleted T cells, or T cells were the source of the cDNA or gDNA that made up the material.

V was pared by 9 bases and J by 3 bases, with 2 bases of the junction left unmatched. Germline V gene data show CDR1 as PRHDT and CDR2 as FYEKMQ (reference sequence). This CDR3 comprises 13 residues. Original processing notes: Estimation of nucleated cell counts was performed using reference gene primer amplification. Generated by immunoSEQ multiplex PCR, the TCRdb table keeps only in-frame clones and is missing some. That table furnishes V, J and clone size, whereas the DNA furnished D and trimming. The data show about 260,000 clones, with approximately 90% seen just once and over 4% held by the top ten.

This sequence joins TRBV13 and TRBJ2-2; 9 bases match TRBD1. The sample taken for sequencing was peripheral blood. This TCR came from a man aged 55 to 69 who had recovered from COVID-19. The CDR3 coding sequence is TGTGCCAGTGGACAGGGGCACACCGGGGAGCTGTTTTTT. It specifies CASGQGHTGELFF.